These T cell receptor beta chains were read from a single sample in a study of T cell repertoires in cytomegalovirus infection. TCRdb processed the reads anew with MiXCR; each CDR3 protein has one entry. This sample has about 500,000 distinct CDR3 sequences; 25% to 35% occur once, and the top ten carry 15% to 20%. These receptors' antigens are unknown. The source material was cultured PBMCs, sampled from culture after CMV antigen stimulation. The receptors were sampled from a human donor in good health (CMV status not recorded). Some clones in this sample may be carry-over from other donors' samples. Both conserved end residues are part of each CDR3. Each record gives: V gene, J gene, CDR3 protein.

v_call: TRBV7-9; j_call: TRBJ2-3; cdr3_aa: CASSLDRGREDTQYF
v_call: TRBV6-8; j_call: TRBJ1-6; cdr3_aa: CASTPGPVSPLHF
v_call: TRBV6-4; j_call: TRBJ2-4; cdr3_aa: CASSDSALAKNIQYF
v_call: TRBV5-1; j_call: TRBJ2-1; cdr3_aa: CASSLGPRNEQFF
v_call: TRBV12-3/TRBV12-4; j_call: TRBJ2-7; cdr3_aa: CASSWGGGAYEQYF
v_call: TRBV28; j_call: TRBJ2-4; cdr3_aa: CASSLWIRDSLPKNIQYF
v_call: TRBV7-9; j_call: TRBJ2-3; cdr3_aa: CASALGRHPTDTQYF
v_call: TRBV4-1; j_call: TRBJ2-1; cdr3_aa: CASSQEGSPGLAVDNEQFF
v_call: TRBV4-1; j_call: TRBJ1-4; cdr3_aa: CASSQGPKLFF
v_call: TRBV7-2; j_call: TRBJ1-4; cdr3_aa: CASSLVGTGYEKLFF
v_call: TRBV5-1; j_call: TRBJ2-3; cdr3_aa: CASFSGSTDTQYF
v_call: TRBV7-6; j_call: TRBJ1-1; cdr3_aa: CASSLMDRARTEAFF
v_call: TRBV29-1; j_call: TRBJ2-5; cdr3_aa: CSVGLAGGPGTQYF
v_call: TRBV19; j_call: TRBJ2-5; cdr3_aa: CASSSIGTPETQYF
v_call: TRBV4-1; j_call: TRBJ2-3; cdr3_aa: CASTQVLRERADTQYF
v_call: TRBV28; j_call: TRBJ2-3; cdr3_aa: CASSFPKGLAGTDTQYF
v_call: TRBV7-8; j_call: TRBJ1-2; cdr3_aa: CASSLGQRVNYGYTF
v_call: TRBV7-2; j_call: TRBJ2-1; cdr3_aa: CASSSSSGRASYNEQFF
v_call: TRBV20-1; j_call: TRBJ1-1; cdr3_aa: CSARGQPFEAFF
v_call: TRBV7-8; j_call: TRBJ1-6; cdr3_aa: CASQPKGSPLHF
v_call: TRBV4-3; j_call: TRBJ2-3; cdr3_aa: CASSQGLAGGTDTQYF
v_call: TRBV11-3; j_call: TRBJ2-2; cdr3_aa: CASSKGGNTGELFF
v_call: TRBV6-2/TRBV6-3; j_call: TRBJ2-7; cdr3_aa: CASSTDSLVNEQYF
v_call: TRBV7-6; j_call: TRBJ2-4; cdr3_aa: CASSLGYRGAKNIQYF
v_call: TRBV7-9; j_call: TRBJ2-5; cdr3_aa: CASSQEGGAQETQYF
v_call: TRBV28; j_call: TRBJ1-4; cdr3_aa: CASRQGIGEKLFF
v_call: TRBV19; j_call: TRBJ1-1; cdr3_aa: CASSAYRGNTEAFF
v_call: TRBV19; j_call: TRBJ2-1; cdr3_aa: CASKVGAGNEQFF
v_call: TRBV12-3/TRBV12-4; j_call: TRBJ2-2; cdr3_aa: CASRPPPLPMKNTGELFF
v_call: TRBV4-3; j_call: TRBJ2-5; cdr3_aa: CASSQDDYQETQYF
v_call: TRBV5-6; j_call: TRBJ1-2; cdr3_aa: CASRRGHLYGYTF
v_call: TRBV12-3/TRBV12-4; j_call: TRBJ2-7; cdr3_aa: CASSLYGGQGDSYEQYF
v_call: TRBV12-3/TRBV12-4; j_call: TRBJ1-1; cdr3_aa: CASSRTGVLEAFF
v_call: TRBV7-8; j_call: TRBJ2-3; cdr3_aa: CASSSDRGPLRRDTQYF
v_call: TRBV12-3/TRBV12-4; j_call: TRBJ1-5; cdr3_aa: CASSPTSPGLYNQPQHF
v_call: TRBV6-1; j_call: TRBJ2-3; cdr3_aa: CASSEQGRRTDTQYF
v_call: TRBV6-6; j_call: TRBJ2-3; cdr3_aa: CASSPLVRDTQYF
v_call: TRBV7-9; j_call: TRBJ1-3; cdr3_aa: CASSLFLIPGQSGGNTIYF
v_call: TRBV7-9; j_call: TRBJ1-4; cdr3_aa: CASSFYGTGDEKLFF
v_call: TRBV28; j_call: TRBJ2-1; cdr3_aa: CATQDLAYNEQFF
v_call: TRBV7-2; j_call: TRBJ2-2; cdr3_aa: CASSRSGTDTGELFF
v_call: TRBV7-8; j_call: TRBJ2-1; cdr3_aa: CASSSGGSLSGDEQFF